This T cell receptor (beta chain) was documented in a study of T cell responses to AZD1222 COVID-19 vaccine. The table came from immunoSEQ multiplex PCR; TCRdb's copy has only in-frame clones and leaves some out. The sample lists about 86,000 clones; roughly 80% were seen once. Here the sequenced sample was peripheral blood, taken on day 0 of AZD1222 vaccination. This TCR derives from an adult in good health.

CDR3 protein: CASSLALREGLNEQFF. CDR3 sequence (DNA): TGTGCCAGCAGCTTGGCTTTGCGGGAGGGTCTGAATGAGCAGTTCTTC. V and J are TRBV5-4 and TRBJ2-1; 9 bases agree with TRBD2. V gave up 0 bases and J gave up 7 bases; unmatched junction bases: 8. CDR3 length equals 16 residues. Germline assignment: CDR1 SGHNT and CDR2 YYREEE (reference sequence).